This T cell receptor (beta chain) came from a study of beta chain features in type 1 diabetes. Findings of the study overall: Short templates might get an advantage during PCR, and this would be equal in patients and controls. Patients showed naive, central memory and Treg TCRB repertoires that appeared more similar than those of healthy donors.

The authors reverse transcribed all of the isolated RNA, so sequencing captured expressed TCRB transcripts. Clones were read by immunoSEQ multiplex PCR, and TCRdb kept only the in-frame ones, dropping some. The sample shows about 930,000 clones, 15% to 20% of them seen only once. This clone was seen only once. Its cognate antigen is unknown. V was pared by 4 bases and J by 3 bases, with 9 bases between. The germline V gene has CDR1 SGHAT and CDR2 FQNNGV. CDR3 length equals 13 residues. The chain uses TRBV11-2 and TRBJ2-5; possibly TRBD1 for D (6 bases). Sequenced sample: naive CD4+ T cells from blood. The sequence was collected from a woman in her late teens or twenties in good health. CDR3 sequence: CASSSDSEETQYF. CDR3 bases: TGTGCCAGCAGCTCGGACAGTGAAGAGACCCAGTACTTC.